The entry that follows covers one TCR beta chain sequence. The antigen remains unidentified. A junction end diverges from the germline sequence, so it may reflect a read error. The sample comes from a study of T cells in Graves' hyperthyroidism and ophthalmopathy. At the level of the study: Blood was drawn when the patient was first diagnosed and still untreated. Regarding the study as a whole: Among thyroid clonotypes expanded above 0.001, most also appeared in blood.

TCR beta CDR3 regions were amplified from RNA. TCR CDR3 regions were first amplified by RT-PCR with HTBI primers. TCRdb reprocessed the multiplex PCR reads with MiXCR, giving one entry per CDR3 protein. Among hundreds of thousands of distinct CDR3 sequences listed, 13% to 15% were seen once. Diagnosis rested on symptoms, serum thyroxine and TRAb, thyroid ultrasound, and orbital computed tomography. Each 10 ml fresh peripheral blood draw supplied the PBMCs. From germline, CDR1 is LGHNA and CDR2 YSLEER. This CDR3 region has 16 residues. This rearrangement joins TRBV4-3 to TRBJ1-2, with unresolved D. Sequenced material: blood. This receptor was taken from a woman aged 18-29 years with Graves' hyperthyroidism. In nucleotides, the CDR3 is TGCGCCAGCAGCCAAGACAGTCTCAATATTTTCTATGGCTGCACCTTC. This translates into CASSQDSLNIFYGCTF.